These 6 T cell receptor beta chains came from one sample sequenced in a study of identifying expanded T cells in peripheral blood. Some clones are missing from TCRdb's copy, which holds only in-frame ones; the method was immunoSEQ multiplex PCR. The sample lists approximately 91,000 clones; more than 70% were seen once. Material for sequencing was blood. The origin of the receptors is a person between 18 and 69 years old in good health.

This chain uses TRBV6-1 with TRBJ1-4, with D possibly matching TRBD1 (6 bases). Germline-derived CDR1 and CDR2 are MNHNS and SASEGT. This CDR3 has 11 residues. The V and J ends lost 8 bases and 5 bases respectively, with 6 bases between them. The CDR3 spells CASQGNEKLFF. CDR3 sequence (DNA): TGTGCCAGCCAGGGGAATGAAAAACTGTTTTTT.

CDR3 coding DNA: TGTGCCAGTAGTATGAGGGTAAGAAGCGGGGGCCCCTACGAGCAGTACTTC. Translated: CASSMRVRSGGPYEQYF. This chain joins TRBV19 and TRBJ2-7; 8 nucleotides match TRBD2. This CDR3 region has 17 residues. V lost 3 bases, J lost 2 bases, and 12 bases stayed unmatched. CDR1 is LNHDA, CDR2 SQIVND, per germline (reference sequence).

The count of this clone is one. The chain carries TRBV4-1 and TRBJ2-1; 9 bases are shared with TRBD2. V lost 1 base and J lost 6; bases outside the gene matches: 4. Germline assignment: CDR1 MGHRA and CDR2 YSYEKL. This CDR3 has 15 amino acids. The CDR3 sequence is CASSQASGGRNEQFF. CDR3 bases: TGCGCCAGCAGCCAAGCCAGCGGGGGGCGCAATGAGCAGTTCTTC.

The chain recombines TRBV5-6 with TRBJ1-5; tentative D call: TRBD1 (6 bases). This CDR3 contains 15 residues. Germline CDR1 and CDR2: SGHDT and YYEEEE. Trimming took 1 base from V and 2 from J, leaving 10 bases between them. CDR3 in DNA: TGTGCCAGCAGCTTGTGGACAGTTGGCAATCAGCCCCAGCATTTT. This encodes CASSLWTVGNQPQHF.

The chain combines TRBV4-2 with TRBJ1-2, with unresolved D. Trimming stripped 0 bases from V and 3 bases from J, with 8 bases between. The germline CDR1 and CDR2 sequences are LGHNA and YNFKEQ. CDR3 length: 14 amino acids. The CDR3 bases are TGTGCCAGCAGCCAAGAGTTTGGGGACTATGGCTACACCTTC. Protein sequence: CASSQEFGDYGYTF.

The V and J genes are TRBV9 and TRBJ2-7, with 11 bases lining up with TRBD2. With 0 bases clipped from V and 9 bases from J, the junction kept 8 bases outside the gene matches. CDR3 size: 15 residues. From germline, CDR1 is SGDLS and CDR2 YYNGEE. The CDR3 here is CASSVVAGGNSRQYF. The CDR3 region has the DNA TGTGCCAGCAGCGTAGTAGCGGGAGGGAATAGTCGGCAGTACTTC.